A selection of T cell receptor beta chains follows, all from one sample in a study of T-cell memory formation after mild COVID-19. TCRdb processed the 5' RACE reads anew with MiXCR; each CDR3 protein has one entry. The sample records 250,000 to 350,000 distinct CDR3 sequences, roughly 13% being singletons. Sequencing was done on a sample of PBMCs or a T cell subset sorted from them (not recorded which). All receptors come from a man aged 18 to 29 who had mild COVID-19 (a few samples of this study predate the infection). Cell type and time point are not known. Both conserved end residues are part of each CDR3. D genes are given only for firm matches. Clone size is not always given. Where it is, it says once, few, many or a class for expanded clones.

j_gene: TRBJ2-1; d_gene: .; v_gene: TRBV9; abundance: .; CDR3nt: TGTGCCAGCAGCGGCCCAGACGAGGAGCAGTTCTTC; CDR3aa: CASSGPDEEQFF
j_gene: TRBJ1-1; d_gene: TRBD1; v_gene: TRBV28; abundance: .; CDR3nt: TGTGCCAGCCCCGGACAGGGCCCCATGAACACTGAAGCTTTCTTT; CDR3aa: CASPGQGPMNTEAFF
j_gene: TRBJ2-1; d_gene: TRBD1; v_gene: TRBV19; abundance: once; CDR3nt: TGTGCCAGTAGTGGACAGGGCGAGCAGTTCTTC; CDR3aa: CASSGQGEQFF
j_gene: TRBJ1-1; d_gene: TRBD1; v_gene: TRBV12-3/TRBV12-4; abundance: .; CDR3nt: TGTGCCAGCAGAGACCGTGGGGACAGGAACACTGAAGCTTTCTTT; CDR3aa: CASRDRGDRNTEAFF
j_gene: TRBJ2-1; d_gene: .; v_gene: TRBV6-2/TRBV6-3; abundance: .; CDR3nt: TGTGCCAGCAGTTACTCAAACAATGAGCAGTTCTTC; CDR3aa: CASSYSNNEQFF
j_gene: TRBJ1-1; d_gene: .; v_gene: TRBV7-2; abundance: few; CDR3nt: TGTGCCAGCACCACCCAGGGGAACACTGAAGCTTTCTTT; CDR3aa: CASTTQGNTEAFF
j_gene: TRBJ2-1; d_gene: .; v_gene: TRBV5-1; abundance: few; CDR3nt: TGCGCCAGCAGCCTACCACAGGAATGGGACGAGCAGTTCTTC; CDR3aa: CASSLPQEWDEQFF
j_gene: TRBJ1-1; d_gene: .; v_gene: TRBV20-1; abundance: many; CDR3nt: TGCAGTGCCCCGGATGGTAAGACTGAAGCTTTCTTT; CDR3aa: CSAPDGKTEAFF
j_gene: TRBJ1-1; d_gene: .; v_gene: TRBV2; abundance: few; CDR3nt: TGTGCCAGCAGTGAAGGAGGATTTAGGACTGAAGCTTTCTTT; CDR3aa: CASSEGGFRTEAFF
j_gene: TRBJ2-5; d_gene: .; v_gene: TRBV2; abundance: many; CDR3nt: TGTGCCCGCTCGTCGGGCCTAGAAGAGACCCAGTACTTC; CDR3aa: CARSSGLEETQYF
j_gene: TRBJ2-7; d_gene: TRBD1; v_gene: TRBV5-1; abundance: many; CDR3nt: TGCGCCAGCAGCCCTGACAGGGCCTACGAGCAGTACTTC; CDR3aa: CASSPDRAYEQYF
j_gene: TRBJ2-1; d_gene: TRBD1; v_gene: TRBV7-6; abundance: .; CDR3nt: TGTGCCAGCAGCCCCGGCAGGGGGCTTAATGAGCAGTTCTTC; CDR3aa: CASSPGRGLNEQFF
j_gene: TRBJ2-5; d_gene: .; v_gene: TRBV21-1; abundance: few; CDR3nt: TGTGCCAGCAGCACCCTTCGACTAGCGGGTGAAGAGACCCAGTACTTC; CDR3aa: CASSTLRLAGEETQYF
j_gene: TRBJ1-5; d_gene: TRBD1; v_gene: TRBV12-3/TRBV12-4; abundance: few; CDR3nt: TGTGCCAGCAGAAAGGACAGGGTGGATCAGCCCCAGCATTTT; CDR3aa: CASRKDRVDQPQHF
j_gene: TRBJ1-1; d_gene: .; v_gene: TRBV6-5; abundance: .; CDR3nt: TGTGCCAGCAGCCTACGTGGGGGGAAGGCTTTCTTT; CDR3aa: CASSLRGGKAFF
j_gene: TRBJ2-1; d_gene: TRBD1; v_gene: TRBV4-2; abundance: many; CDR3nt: TGTGCCAGCAGCCTGGGACAGGGTCCCTACAATGAGCAGTTCTTC; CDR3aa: CASSLGQGPYNEQFF
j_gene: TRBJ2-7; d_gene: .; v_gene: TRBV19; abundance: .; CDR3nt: TGTGCCCCTCCTGACAATCCTTACTACGAGCAGTACTTC; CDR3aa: CAPPDNPYYEQYF
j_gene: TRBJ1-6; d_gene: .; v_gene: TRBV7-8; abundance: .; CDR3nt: TGTGCCAGCAGCCAATACTTGGGAGGTGGGGCCTATAATTCACCCCTCCACTTT; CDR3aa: CASSQYLGGGAYNSPLHF
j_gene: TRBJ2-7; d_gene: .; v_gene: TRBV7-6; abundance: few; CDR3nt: TGTGCCAGCAGCTCCGGAAGGACGTCCTACGAGCAGTACTTC; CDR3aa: CASSSGRTSYEQYF
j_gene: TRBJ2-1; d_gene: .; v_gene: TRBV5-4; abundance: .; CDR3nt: TGTGCCAGCAGCTTGGAAGGGGTGAATGAGCAGTTCTTC; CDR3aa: CASSLEGVNEQFF
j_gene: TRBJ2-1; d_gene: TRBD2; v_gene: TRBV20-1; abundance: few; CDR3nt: TGCAGTGCTTTAGCGGGGGCCGCCTACAATGAGCAGTTCTTC; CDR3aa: CSALAGAAYNEQFF
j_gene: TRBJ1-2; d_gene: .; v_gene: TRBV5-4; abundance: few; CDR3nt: TGTGCCAGCAGCCCCCGGGGCTCCAGCGGGAGAGGCTACACCTTC; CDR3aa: CASSPRGSSGRGYTF
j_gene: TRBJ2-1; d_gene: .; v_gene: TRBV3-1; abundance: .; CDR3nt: TGTGCCAGCAGCCAAGATATGGGGGGCGGATACAATGAGCAGTTCTTC; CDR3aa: CASSQDMGGGYNEQFF
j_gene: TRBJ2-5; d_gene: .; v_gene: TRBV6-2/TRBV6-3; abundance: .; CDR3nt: TGTGCCAGCAGTTACTCGGGCCTAGGGGACCAAGAGACCCAGTACTTC; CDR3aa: CASSYSGLGDQETQYF
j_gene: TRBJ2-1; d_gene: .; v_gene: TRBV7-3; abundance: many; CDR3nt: TGTGCCAGCGCAAGCTCCTACAATGAGCAGTTCTTC; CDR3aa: CASASSYNEQFF
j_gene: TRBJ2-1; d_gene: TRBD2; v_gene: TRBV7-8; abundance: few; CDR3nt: TGTGCCAGCACCCTAAGCGGGGGGGCTGCCAATGAGCAGTTCTTC; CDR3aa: CASTLSGGAANEQFF
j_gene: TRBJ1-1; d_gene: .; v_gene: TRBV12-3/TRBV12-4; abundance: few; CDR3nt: TGTGCCAGCAGCTCCGCTACAGATAACACTGAAGCTTTCTTT; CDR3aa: CASSSATDNTEAFF
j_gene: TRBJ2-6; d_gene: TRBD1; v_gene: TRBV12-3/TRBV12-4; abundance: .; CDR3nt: TGTGCCAGCAGTTACGGGACAGCCGACGTCCTGACTTTC; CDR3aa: CASSYGTADVLTF
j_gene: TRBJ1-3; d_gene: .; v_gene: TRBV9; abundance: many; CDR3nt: TGTGCCAGCAGCCCATTCGAGGGGAGCTCTGGAAACACCATATATTTT; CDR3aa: CASSPFEGSSGNTIYF
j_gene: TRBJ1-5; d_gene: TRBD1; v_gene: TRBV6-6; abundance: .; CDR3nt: TGTGCCAGCAGGGCCAGGGGGTCATATAGCAATCAGCCCCAGCATTTT; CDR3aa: CASRARGSYSNQPQHF
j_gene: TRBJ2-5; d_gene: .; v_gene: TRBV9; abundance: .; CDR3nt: TGTGCCAGCAGCGTAGGGGCAGGGAGGTCTTTTGTGGAGACCCAGTACTTC; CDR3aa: CASSVGAGRSFVETQYF
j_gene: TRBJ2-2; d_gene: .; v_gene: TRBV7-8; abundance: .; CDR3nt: TGTGCCAGCAGCTACAGGGCCGGGGAGCTGTTTTTT; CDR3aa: CASSYRAGELFF
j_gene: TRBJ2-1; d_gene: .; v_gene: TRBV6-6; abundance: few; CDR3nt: TGTGCCAGCAGCATGTTACAGGGCTTCCATGAGCAGTTCTTC; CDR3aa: CASSMLQGFHEQFF
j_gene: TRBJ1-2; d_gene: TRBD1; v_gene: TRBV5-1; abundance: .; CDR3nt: TGCGCCAGCAGCCAAAACAGGGGGCAGCTTGGCTACACCTTC; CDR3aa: CASSQNRGQLGYTF
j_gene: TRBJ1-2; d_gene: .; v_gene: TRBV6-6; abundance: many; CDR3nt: TGTGCCAGCAGGGGAGGGGAAAACTATGGCTACACCTTC; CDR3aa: CASRGGENYGYTF
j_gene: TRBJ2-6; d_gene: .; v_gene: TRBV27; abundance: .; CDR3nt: TGTGCCAGCAGCCGAAAAGGGACCTCCAGCTCTGGGGCCAACGTCCTGACTTTC; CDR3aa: CASSRKGTSSSGANVLTF
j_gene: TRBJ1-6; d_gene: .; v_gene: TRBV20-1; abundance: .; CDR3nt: TGCAGTGCCAAGACGCCCAGGGGTATCTATAATTCACCCCTCCACTTT; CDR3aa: CSAKTPRGIYNSPLHF
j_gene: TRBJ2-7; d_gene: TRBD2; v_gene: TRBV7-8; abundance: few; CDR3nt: TGTGCCAGCAGCTTAGGGACTAGCGGGTACTACGAGCAGTACTTC; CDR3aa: CASSLGTSGYYEQYF
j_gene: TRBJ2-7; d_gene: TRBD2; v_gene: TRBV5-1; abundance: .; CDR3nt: TGCGCCAGCAGCTCCGGGACTAGCGCTCACGAGCAGTACTTC; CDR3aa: CASSSGTSAHEQYF
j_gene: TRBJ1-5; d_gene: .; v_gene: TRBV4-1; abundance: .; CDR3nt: TGCGCCAGCAGCCAAGATCGGGGGGTAATGATCCAGCCCCAGCATTTT; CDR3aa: CASSQDRGVMIQPQHF
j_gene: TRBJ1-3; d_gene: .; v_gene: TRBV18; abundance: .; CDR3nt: TGTGCCAGCTCACCTCCGGCGGGGTATTCCAACACCATATATTTT; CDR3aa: CASSPPAGYSNTIYF
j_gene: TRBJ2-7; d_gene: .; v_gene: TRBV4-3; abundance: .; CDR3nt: TGCGCCAGCAGCCAAGAACGGTTTGGGGCGACAGAATTTAATTACGAGCAGTACTTC; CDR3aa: CASSQERFGATEFNYEQYF
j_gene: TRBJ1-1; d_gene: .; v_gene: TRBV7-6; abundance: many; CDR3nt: TGTGCCAGCAGCTCCCAGGAGAACACTGAAGCTTTCTTT; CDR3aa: CASSSQENTEAFF
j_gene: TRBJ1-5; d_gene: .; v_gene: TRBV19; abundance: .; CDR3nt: TGTGCCACCAGCCCAGGGCTCAATCAGCCCCAGCATTTT; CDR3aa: CATSPGLNQPQHF
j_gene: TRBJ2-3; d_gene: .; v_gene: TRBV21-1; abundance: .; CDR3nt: TGTGCCAGCAGCAAATTGGTAGCGGGGACCTTCCTCACAGATACGCAGTATTTT; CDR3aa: CASSKLVAGTFLTDTQYF
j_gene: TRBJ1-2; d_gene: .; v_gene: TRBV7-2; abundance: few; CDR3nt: TGTGCCAGCACGGCCCTGGGGCAAAACTATGGCTACACCTTC; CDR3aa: CASTALGQNYGYTF
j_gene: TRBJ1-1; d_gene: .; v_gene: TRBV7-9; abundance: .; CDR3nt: TGTGCCAGCAGCCGTGCCGGGTCAGAAGCTTTCTTT; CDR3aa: CASSRAGSEAFF
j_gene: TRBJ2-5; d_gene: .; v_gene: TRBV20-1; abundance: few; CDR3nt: TGCAGTGCTAGCGGCCCCCTCGACCCTAGCGCAACCCAGTACTTC; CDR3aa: CSASGPLDPSATQYF
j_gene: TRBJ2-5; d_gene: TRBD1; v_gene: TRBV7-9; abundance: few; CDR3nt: TGTGCCAGCAGCCCGGACAGGCTACAAGAGACCCAGTACTTC; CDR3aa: CASSPDRLQETQYF
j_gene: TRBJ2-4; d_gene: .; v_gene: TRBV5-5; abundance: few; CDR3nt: TGTGCCAGCAGCTTGGGGGTCTTAGCCAAAAACATTCAGTACTTC; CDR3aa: CASSLGVLAKNIQYF
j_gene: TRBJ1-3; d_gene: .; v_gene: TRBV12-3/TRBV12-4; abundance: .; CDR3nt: TGTGCCAGCAGGGAAAGGACGGGACCGTACACCATATATTTT; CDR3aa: CASRERTGPYTIYF
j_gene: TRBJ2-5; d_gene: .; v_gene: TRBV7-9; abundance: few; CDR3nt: TGTGCCAGCAGCTTCCTAGCGAAACAAGAGACCCAGTACTTC; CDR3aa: CASSFLAKQETQYF
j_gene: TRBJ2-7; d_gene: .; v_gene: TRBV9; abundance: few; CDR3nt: TGTGCCAGCAGCGGAGGGGGTAGCGAGCAGTACTTC; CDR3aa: CASSGGGSEQYF
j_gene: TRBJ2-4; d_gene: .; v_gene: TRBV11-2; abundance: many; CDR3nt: TGTGCCAGCAGCTTAGTTATAGGGGGACCGCTGGACATTCAGTACTTC; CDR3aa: CASSLVIGGPLDIQYF
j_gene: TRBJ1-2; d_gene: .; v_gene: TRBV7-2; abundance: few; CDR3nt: TGTGCCAGCAGCTTATTTCAGGGGAACTATGGCTACACCTTC; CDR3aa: CASSLFQGNYGYTF